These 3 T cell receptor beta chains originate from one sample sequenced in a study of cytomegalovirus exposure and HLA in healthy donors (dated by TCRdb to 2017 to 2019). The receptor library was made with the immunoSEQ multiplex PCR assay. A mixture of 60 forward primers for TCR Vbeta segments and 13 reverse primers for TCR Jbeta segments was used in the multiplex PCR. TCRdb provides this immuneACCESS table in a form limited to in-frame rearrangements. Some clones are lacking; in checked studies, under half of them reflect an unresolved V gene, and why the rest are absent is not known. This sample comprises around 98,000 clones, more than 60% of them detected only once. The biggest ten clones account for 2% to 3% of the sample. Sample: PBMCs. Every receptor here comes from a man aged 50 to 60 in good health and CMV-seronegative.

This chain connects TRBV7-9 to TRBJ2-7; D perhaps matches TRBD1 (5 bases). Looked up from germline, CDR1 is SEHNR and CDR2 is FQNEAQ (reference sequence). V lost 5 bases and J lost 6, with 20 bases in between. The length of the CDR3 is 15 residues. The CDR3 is CASSRLLGRAGEQYF. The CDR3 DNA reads TGTGCCAGCAGCCGACTCTTGGGCAGGGCAGGCGAGCAGTACTTC.

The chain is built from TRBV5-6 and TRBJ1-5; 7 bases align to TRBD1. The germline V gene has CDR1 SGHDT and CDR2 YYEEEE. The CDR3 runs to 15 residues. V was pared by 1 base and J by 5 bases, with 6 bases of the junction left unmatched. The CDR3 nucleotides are TGTGCCAGCAGCTTGACAGGGGTGATACATCAGCCCCAGCATTTT. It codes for CASSLTGVIHQPQHF. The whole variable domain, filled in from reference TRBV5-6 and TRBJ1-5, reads DAGVTQSPTHLIKTRGQQVTLRCSPKSGHDTVSWYQQALGQGPQFIFQYYEEEERQRGNFPDRFSGHQFPNYSSELNVNALLLGDSALYLCASSLTGVIHQPQHFGDGTRLSIL.

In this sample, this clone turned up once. This CDR3 reads CASSYGGNNSPLHF. Here the CDR3 DNA reads TGTGCCAGCAGTTATGGGGGGAATAATTCACCCCTCCACTTT. This chain uses TRBV6-5 with TRBJ1-6; tentatively, D is TRBD1 (5 bases). This CDR3 contains 14 residues. Germline CDR1 is MNHEY and CDR2 is SVGAGI. V lost 3 bases, J lost 5 bases, and 8 bases lay in between.